The text below deals with one T cell receptor beta chain. This specimen belongs to a study of control samples from healthy donors and cancer patients. This table comes from immunoSEQ multiplex PCR, and its TCRdb copy is limited to in-frame clones, with some not included. Here the sample spans around 48,000 clones, about 94% being singletons. With 1 base removed from V and 0 bases from J, the gap between germline ends came to 9 bases. Germline CDR1 reads MGHRA; CDR2 reads YSYEKL. The CDR3 contains 15 residues. The rearrangement links TRBV4-1 to TRBJ1-1, with D uncertain. The sequence was obtained from a woman in her 50s with head and neck cancer. Source material: PBMCs. CDR3 protein: CASSQARRMNTEAFF. In DNA, the CDR3 is TGCGCCAGCAGCCAAGCGAGGAGGATGAACACTGAAGCTTTCTTT.